This TCR beta chain was found in a study of molecular identifiers for immune sequencing clone quantification. This clonotype was counted ten times or more. V lost 5 bases to trimming and J lost 6 bases, with 13 bases between them. The CDR3 loop spans 13 amino acids. Germline values: CDR1 SGHTA, CDR2 FQGNSA. TCRdb fed the PCR reads into MiXCR, producing one record per CDR3 protein. The table records approximately 550,000 distinct CDR3 sequences, approximately 25% of them present only once. The sequencing sample was made of naive CD8+ T cells from blood, with Jurkat cell RNA spiked in. Stated subset: FACS-sorted CD8+CD4-CCR7+CD45RA+ naive T cells. This TCR was recovered from a human donor in good health. Some libraries in this study had Jurkat cell RNA spiked in. The chain recombines TRBV7-2 with TRBJ1-1; D ambiguous. This CDR3 is CASSETEAPEAFF. The DNA of the CDR3 is TGTGCCAGCAGCGAAACAGAAGCCCCTGAAGCTTTCTTT. Full variable domain (outside the CDR3, taken from reference TRBV7-2 and TRBJ1-1): GAGVSQSPSNKVTEKGKDVELRCDPISGHTALYWYRQSLGQGLEFLIYFQGNSAPDKSGLPSDRFSAERTGGSVSTLTIQRTQQEDSAVYLCASSETEAPEAFFGQGTRLTVV.